One TCR beta chain is described in this entry. The trim removed 4 bases at V and 4 bases at J, leaving 13 bases unmatched. Germline CDR1 is SGHVS and CDR2 is FQNEAQ. The CDR3 runs 17 residues. This record comes from a study of T cell changes during pregnancy in multiple sclerosis. Profiling relied on immunoSEQ multiplex PCR, and the TCRdb table lists in-frame clones only, not all of them. The data hold roughly 93,000 clones, with less than 95% observed a single time. This chain joins TRBV7-8 and TRBJ1-5, with 7 bases lining up with TRBD1. The sequence was obtained from a female donor with multiple sclerosis, enrolled in a pregnancy study. Material: peripheral blood, obtained before pregnancy. The CDR3 coding sequence is TGTGCCAGCAGCTCACTCGGTAGGACAGGCAAGAATCAGCCCCAGCATTTT. Amino acid sequence: CASSSLGRTGKNQPQHF.